The sequence of this T cell receptor beta chain was determined in a study of CD8+ T cells in alopecia areata. Looking at the study overall: Treatment comprised oral tofacitinib, 5 to 10 mg twice daily, in treated patients.

Sampling of alopecia areata patients yielded lesional scalp punch biopsies as well as peripheral blood. Sorted populations comprised CD4+ and CD8+ T cells obtained from PBMCs. cDNA reverse transcribed from extracted RNA served as the sequencing template. The protocol was immunoSEQ multiplex PCR, while the TCRdb copy is restricted to in-frame clones and leaves out a portion. The table records about 130,000 clones, roughly 58% of them present only once. CDR1 and CDR2 from the germline V gene are LNHDA and SQIVND (reference sequence). This CDR3 comprises 13 residues. The V end was cut by 5 bases, the J end by 4 bases, with 12 bases between.

The V call is TRBV19, the J call TRBJ2-7; unclear D gene. This sequence was found in a human donor with alopecia areata. Sequencing used CD4+ T cells sorted from blood, obtained at week 0. DNA for the CDR3: TGTGCCAGTAGTGCATCGGTTTTATACGAGCAGTACTTC. Encoded protein: CASSASVLYEQYF.